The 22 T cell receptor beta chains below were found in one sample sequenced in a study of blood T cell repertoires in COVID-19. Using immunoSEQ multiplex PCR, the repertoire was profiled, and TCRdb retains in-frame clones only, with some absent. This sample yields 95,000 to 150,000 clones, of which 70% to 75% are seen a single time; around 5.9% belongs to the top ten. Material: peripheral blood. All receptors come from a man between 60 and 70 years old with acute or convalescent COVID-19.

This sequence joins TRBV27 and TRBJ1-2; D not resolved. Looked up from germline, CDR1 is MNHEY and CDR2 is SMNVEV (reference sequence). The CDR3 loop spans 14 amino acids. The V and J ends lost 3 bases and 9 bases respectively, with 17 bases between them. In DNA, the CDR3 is TGTGCCAGCAGTTTTACGTCCGGTGATCTGAGCTACACCTTC. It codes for CASSFTSGDLSYTF.

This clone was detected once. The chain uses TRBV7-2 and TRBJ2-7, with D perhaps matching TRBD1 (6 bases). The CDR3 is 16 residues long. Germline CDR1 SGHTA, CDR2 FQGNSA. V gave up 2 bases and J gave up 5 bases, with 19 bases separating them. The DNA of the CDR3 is TGTGCCAGCAGCTTAATCCGCCCAGGTCCAGGGGACGAGCAGTACTTC. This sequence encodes CASSLIRPGPGDEQYF.

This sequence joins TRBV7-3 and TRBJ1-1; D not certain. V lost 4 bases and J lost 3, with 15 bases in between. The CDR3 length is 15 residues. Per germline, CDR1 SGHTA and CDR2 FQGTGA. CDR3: CASSSGIGVDTEAFF. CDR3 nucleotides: TGTGCCAGCAGCTCTGGTATCGGGGTCGACACTGAAGCTTTCTTT.

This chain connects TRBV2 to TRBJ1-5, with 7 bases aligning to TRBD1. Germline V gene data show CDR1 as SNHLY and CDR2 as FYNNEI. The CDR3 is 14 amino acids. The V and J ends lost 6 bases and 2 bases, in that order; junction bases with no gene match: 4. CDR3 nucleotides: TGTGCCAGCAGCGATGGACAGGGCAATCAGCCCCAGCATTTT. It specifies CASSDGQGNQPQHF.

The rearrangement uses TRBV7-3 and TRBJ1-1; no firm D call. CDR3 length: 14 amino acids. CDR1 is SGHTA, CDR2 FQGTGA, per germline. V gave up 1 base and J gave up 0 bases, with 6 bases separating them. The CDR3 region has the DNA TGTGCCAGCAGCTTAAGTCCAGTGAACACTGAAGCTTTCTTT. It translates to CASSLSPVNTEAFF.

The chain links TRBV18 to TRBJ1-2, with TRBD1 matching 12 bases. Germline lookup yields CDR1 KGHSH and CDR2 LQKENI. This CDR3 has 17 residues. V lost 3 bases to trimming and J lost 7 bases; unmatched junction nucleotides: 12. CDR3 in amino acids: CASSPTGGTGGLRGYTF. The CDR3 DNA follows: TGTGCCAGCTCACCGACGGGAGGGACAGGGGGCCTTCGTGGCTACACCTTC.

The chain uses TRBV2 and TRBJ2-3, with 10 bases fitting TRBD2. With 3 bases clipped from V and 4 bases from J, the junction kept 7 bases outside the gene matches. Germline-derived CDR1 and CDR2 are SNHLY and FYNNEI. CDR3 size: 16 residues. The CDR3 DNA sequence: TGTGCCAGCAGTGACCCCCTGCTAGCGGGAGCAGATACGCAGTATTTT. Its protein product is CASSDPLLAGADTQYF.

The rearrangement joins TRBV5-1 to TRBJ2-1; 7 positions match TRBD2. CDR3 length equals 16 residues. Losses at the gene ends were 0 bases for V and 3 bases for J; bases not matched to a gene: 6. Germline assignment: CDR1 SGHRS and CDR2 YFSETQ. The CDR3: CASSLDAGDLYNEQFF. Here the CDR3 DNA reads TGCGCCAGCAGCTTGGATGCGGGGGACCTCTACAATGAGCAGTTCTTC.

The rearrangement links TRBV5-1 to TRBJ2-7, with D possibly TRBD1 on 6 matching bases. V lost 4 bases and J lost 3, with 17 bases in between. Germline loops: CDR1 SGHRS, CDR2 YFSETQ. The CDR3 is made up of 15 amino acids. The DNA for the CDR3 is TGCGCCAGCAGCGCGACGGGACACTCAGACTACGAGCAGTACTTC. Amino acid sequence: CASSATGHSDYEQYF. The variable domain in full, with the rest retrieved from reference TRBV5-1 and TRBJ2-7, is KAGVTQTPRYLIKTRGQQVTLSCSPISGHRSVSWYQQTPGQGLQFLFEYFSETQRNKGNFPGRFSGRQFSNSRSEMNVSTLELGDSALYLCASSATGHSDYEQYFGPGTRLTVT.

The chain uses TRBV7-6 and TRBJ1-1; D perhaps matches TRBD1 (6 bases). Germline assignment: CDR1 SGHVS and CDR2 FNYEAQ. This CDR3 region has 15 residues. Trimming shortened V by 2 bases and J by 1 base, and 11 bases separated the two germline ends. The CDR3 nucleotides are TGTGCCAGCAGCTTACCTAGGGGGGGGAACACTGAAGCTTTCTTT. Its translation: CASSLPRGGNTEAFF. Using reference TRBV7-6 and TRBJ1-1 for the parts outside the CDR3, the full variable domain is GAGVSQSPRYKVTKRGQDVALRCDPISGHVSLYWYRQALGQGPEFLTYFNYEAQQDKSGLPNDRFSAERPEGSISTLTIQRTEQRDSAMYRCASSLPRGGNTEAFFGQGTRLTVV.

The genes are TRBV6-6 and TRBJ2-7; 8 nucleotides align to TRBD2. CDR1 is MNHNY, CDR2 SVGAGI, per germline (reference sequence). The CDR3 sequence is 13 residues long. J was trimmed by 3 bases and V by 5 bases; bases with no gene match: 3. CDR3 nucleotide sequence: TGTGCCAGCAGTATAGGGACTAGCTACGAGCAGTACTTC. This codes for CASSIGTSYEQYF.

CDR3 sequence (DNA): TGTGCCAGCAGCAAACCACCGTGCACTGGCTATGGCTACACCTTC. This gives the protein CASSKPPCTGYGYTF. The rearrangement links TRBV21-1 to TRBJ1-2. TRBV21-1 is tagged as a pseudogene. This CDR3 spans 15 amino acids.

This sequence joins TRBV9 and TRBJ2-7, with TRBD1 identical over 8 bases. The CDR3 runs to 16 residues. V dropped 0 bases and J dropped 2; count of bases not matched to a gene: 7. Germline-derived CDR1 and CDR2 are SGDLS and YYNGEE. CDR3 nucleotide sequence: TGTGCCAGCAGCGTAGCCCCGGACAGGGTCCCCTACGAGCAGTACTTC. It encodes CASSVAPDRVPYEQYF.

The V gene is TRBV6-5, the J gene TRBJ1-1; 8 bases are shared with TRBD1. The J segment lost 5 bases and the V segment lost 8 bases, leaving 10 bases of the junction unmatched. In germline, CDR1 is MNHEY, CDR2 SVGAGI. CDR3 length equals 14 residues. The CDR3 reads CASGTRGRWTEAFF. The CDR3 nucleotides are TGTGCCAGCGGAACCAGGGGGCGCTGGACTGAAGCTTTCTTT.

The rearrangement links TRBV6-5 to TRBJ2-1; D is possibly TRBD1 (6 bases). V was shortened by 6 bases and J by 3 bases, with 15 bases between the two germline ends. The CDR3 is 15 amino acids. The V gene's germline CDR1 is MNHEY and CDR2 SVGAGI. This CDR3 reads CASSRFRTDYNEQFF. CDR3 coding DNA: TGTGCCAGCAGCCGTTTTAGGACAGACTACAATGAGCAGTTCTTC.

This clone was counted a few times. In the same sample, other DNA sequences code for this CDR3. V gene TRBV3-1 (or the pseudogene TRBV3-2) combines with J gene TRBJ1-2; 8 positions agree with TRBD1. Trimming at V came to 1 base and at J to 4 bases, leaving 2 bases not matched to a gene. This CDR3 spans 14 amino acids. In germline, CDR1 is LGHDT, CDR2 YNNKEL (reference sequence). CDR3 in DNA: TGTGCCAGCAGCCAAGGAACAGGGGGCTATGGCTACACCTTC. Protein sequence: CASSQGTGGYGYTF.

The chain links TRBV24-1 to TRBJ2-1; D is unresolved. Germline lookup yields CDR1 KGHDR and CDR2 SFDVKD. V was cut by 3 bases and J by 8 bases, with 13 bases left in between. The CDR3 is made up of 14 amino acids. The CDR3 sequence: CATSDPRRSDEQFF. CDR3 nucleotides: TGTGCCACCAGTGATCCCCGCAGGTCGGATGAGCAGTTCTTC.

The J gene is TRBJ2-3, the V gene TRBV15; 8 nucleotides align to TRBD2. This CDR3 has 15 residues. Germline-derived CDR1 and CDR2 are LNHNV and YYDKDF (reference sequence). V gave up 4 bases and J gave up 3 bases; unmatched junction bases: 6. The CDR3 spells CATSNPGGRTDTQYF. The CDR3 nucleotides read TGTGCCACCAGCAACCCGGGGGGGCGAACAGATACGCAGTATTTT. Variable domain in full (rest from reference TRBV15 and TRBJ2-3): DAMVIQNPRYQVTQFGKPVTLSCSQTLNHNVMYWYQQKSSQAPKLLFHYYDKDFNNEADTPDNFQSRRPNTSFCFLDIRSPGLGDTAMYLCATSNPGGRTDTQYFGPGTRLTVL.

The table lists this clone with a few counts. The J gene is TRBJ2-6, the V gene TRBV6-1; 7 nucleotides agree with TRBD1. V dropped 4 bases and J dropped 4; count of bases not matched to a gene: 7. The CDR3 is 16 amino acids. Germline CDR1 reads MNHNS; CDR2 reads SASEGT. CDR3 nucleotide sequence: TGTGCCAGCAGTGCGTCGACAGGGACCGGGGCCAACGTCCTGACTTTC. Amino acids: CASSASTGTGANVLTF.

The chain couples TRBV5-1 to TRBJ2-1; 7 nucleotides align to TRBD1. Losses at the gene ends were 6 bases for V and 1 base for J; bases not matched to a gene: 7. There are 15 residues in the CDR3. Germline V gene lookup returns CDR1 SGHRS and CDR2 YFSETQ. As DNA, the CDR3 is TGCGCCAGCAACGAGGGGGCCGGGTCCTACAATGAGCAGTTCTTC. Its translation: CASNEGAGSYNEQFF.

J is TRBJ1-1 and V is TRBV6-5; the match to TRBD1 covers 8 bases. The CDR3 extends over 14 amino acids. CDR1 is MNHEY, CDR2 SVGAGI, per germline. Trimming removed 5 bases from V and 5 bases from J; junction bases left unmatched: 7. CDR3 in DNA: TGTGCCAGCAGTCCTTCAGGGGGCCGAACTGAAGCTTTCTTT. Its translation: CASSPSGGRTEAFF.

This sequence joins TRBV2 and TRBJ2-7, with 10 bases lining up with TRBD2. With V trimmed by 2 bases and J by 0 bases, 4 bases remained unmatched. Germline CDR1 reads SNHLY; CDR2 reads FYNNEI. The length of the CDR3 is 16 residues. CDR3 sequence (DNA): TGTGCCAGCAGTGAATCTAGCGGGAGTGCCTCCTACGAGCAGTACTTC. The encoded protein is CASSESSGSASYEQYF.